The sequence of this T cell receptor (beta chain) was determined in a study of naive and memory T cell subsets. Study-level findings and limits: TCR counts from RNA may reflect activation-linked expression changes. Naive and memory repertoire findings lacked a ground truth for validation. Especially in CD8 cells, naive repertoires contained a few larger clonotypes, possibly CD45RA-re-expressing memory cells.

Cells stained for CD3, CD4, CD8, CD45RA and CD27 were sorted into four subsets. A few counts support this clonotype. The antigen is unknown. The length of the CDR3 is 16 residues. The beta constant-region primer was an equimolar mix of two oligonucleotides covering TRBC1 and TRBC2. Four rounds of PCR amplified the ligated cDNA using nested alpha and beta constant-region primers plus SP2. A 12-nucleotide UMI and the SP2 primer were added to the cDNA 3' end by oligonucleotide ligation. TCRdb reanalysed the UMI-ligation and nested PCR reads using MiXCR and keeps one entry per CDR3 protein. This sample has more than 95,000 distinct CDR3 sequences, with roughly 14% found just once.

The specimen was naive CD8+ T cells from blood. The source is a human donor in good health. The chain has TRBV12-2 and TRBJ2-5; no DNA check was done on the table's D call, TRBD2. TRBV12-2 is a pseudogene locus. CDR3 in DNA: TGTGCAAGTCGCCCGCAGACTAGCGGGGGGACCAAGACCCAGTACTTC. Amino acids: CASRPQTSGGTKTQYF.